The present TCR beta chain was sequenced within a study of immune heterogeneity within non-small cell lung tumors. As template, the study used bulk tumor genomic DNA at 550 to 700 ng per sample. Several widely spaced biopsies per primary tumor were taken during surgery. The patients were newly diagnosed with non-small cell lung cancer, had not been treated, and had curative surgery. Sample donors consisted of newly diagnosed non-small cell lung cancer patients who were undergoing surgery with curative intent. This clonotype counts as medium-sized. From germline, CDR1 is MNHNS and CDR2 SASEGT. V shed 0 bases and J shed 1 base, with 10 bases lying between them. The CDR3 has 16 residues. Multiplex PCR with 32 V and 13 J primers amplified TCR beta CDR3. TCRdb re-called the multiplex PCR reads through MiXCR, storing one row per CDR3 protein. The sample shows 9,500 to 10,000 distinct CDR3 sequences, 25% to 40% of them seen only once.

V is TRBV6-1 and J is TRBJ2-1; D possibly corresponds to TRBD1 (7 bases). Material: lung tumor tissue. This TCR came from a man between 60 and 70 years old with non-small cell lung cancer. CDR3 DNA sequence: TGTGCCAGCAGTGAAGCCCCAGGGGGGTCCTACAATGAGCAGTTCTTC. This gives the protein CASSEAPGGSYNEQFF.